Below, 10 T cell receptor beta chains from the same sample are listed, as sequenced in a study of blood T cell repertoires in COVID-19 (TCRdb year 2020). The protocol used for the library was the immunoSEQ multiplex PCR assay. TCRdb mirrors the immuneACCESS table, restricted to in-frame sequences. Some clones are absent from its copies; in checked studies, under half trace to an unresolved V gene, and the reason for the others is unknown. For this sample there are about 470,000 clones; around 87% appear just once. Under 0.75% of the sample is held by the ten biggest clonotypes. The sequenced material came from PBMCs or T cells enriched from blood (not recorded which). All receptors come from a woman under 30 who had recovered from COVID-19.

The CDR3 sequence: CASSPPGAGETQYF. CDR3 bases: TGTGCCAGCTCACCGCCAGGGGCAGGAGAGACCCAGTACTTC. V is TRBV18 and J is TRBJ2-5; D might be TRBD1 (6 bases). The CDR3 length is 14 residues. V was cut by 3 bases and J by 4 bases, with 12 bases left in between. The germline CDR1 and CDR2 sequences are KGHSH and LQKENI.

The chain recombines TRBV2 with TRBJ1-1, with TRBD1 as a possible D gene (5 bases). Between the trimmed V and J ends, which lost 4 bases and 12 bases, there was a span of 15 bases. This CDR3 comprises 12 residues. CDR1 is SNHLY and CDR2 is FYNNEI in the germline V gene. The CDR3 spells CASSGGEWESFF. CDR3 DNA sequence: TGTGCCAGCAGTGGGGGGGAATGGGAGTCTTTCTTT.

The genes are TRBV10-3 and TRBJ1-1; the D gene is possibly TRBD1 (6 bases). This CDR3 comprises 13 residues. With 1 base removed from V and 4 bases from J, the gap between germline ends came to 7 bases. Germline assignment: CDR1 ENHRY and CDR2 SYGVKD. This chain's CDR3 is CAISEYRVTEAFF. CDR3 sequence (DNA): TGTGCCATCAGTGAGTACAGGGTCACTGAAGCTTTCTTT.

This chain links TRBV7-8 with TRBJ2-1; the match to TRBD2 covers 8 bases. J lost 2 bases, V lost 4 bases, and 7 bases had no gene match. This CDR3 spans 16 amino acids. Looked up from germline, CDR1 is SGHVS and CDR2 is FQNEAQ. This CDR3 reads CASSWLVAGTYNEQFF. The CDR3 DNA sequence: TGTGCCAGCAGCTGGCTGGTAGCGGGGACCTACAATGAGCAGTTCTTC. The entire variable domain, with the rest obtained from reference TRBV7-8 and TRBJ2-1, is as follows: GAGVSQSPRYKVAKRGQDVALRCDPISGHVSLFWYQQALGQGPEFLTYFQNEAQLDKSGLPSDRFFAERPEGSVSTLKIQRTQQEDSAVYLCASSWLVAGTYNEQFFGPGTRLTVL.

This clone showed up just once. V and J are TRBV9 and TRBJ2-1; 8 bases align to TRBD2. Germline V lookup: CDR1 SGDLS, CDR2 YYNGEE. J gave up 8 bases and V 2 bases, and 9 bases lay outside the gene matches. This CDR3 spans 15 amino acids. The DNA for the CDR3 is TGTGCCAGCAGCGTGAATGGGACTAGATCGCATGAGCAGTTCTTC. This sequence encodes CASSVNGTRSHEQFF.

This chain connects TRBV9 to TRBJ2-1, with a possible D match to TRBD2 (7 bases). The CDR3 is 13 amino acids. The ends were cut back, 2 bases at V and 8 bases at J, with 11 bases in the middle. The germline CDR1 and CDR2 sequences are SGDLS and YYNGEE. This chain's CDR3 is CASSVGGRDEQFF. CDR3 bases: TGTGCCAGCAGCGTGGGGGGGCGCGATGAGCAGTTCTTC.

This chain joins TRBV27 and TRBJ1-4, with D maybe TRBD1 (6 bases). With 4 bases removed from V and 4 bases from J, the gap between germline ends came to 16 bases. The germline V gene has CDR1 MNHEY and CDR2 SMNVEV (reference sequence). This CDR3 spans 16 amino acids. The CDR3 here is CASSSARGSFNEKLFF. The CDR3 bases are TGTGCCAGCAGTTCCGCAAGGGGGAGTTTTAATGAAAAACTGTTTTTT.

Only a few counts were recorded for this clone. The rearrangement uses TRBV3-1 (or the pseudogene TRBV3-2) and TRBJ1-3; 8 bases match TRBD1. With 4 bases clipped from V and 3 bases from J, the junction kept 5 bases outside the gene matches. This CDR3 is built from 15 residues. Germline loops: CDR1 LGHDT, CDR2 YNNKEL (reference sequence). Here the CDR3 reads CASSLDRGSGNTIYF. The CDR3 coding sequence is TGTGCCAGCAGCCTCGACAGGGGAAGTGGAAACACCATATATTTT.

J is TRBJ1-3 and V is TRBV5-1, with a weak D call TRBD1 (6 bases). CDR1 and CDR2 (germline): SGHRS, YFSETQ. The ends were cut back, 7 bases at V and 2 bases at J, with 10 bases in the middle. This CDR3 is built from 13 residues. The CDR3 DNA sequence: TGCGCCAGCTCGCAGGGGCCTGGAAACACCATATATTTT. This translates into CASSQGPGNTIYF. The complete variable domain, with remaining parts taken from reference TRBV5-1 and TRBJ1-3, reads KAGVTQTPRYLIKTRGQQVTLSCSPISGHRSVSWYQQTPGQGLQFLFEYFSETQRNKGNFPGRFSGRQFSNSRSEMNVSTLELGDSALYLCASSQGPGNTIYFGEGSWLTVV.

This chain links TRBV19 with TRBJ1-1; 10 bases are a match to TRBD1. Germline V gene data show CDR1 as LNHDA and CDR2 as SQIVND (reference sequence). This CDR3 is 14 amino acids long. The junction had 5 bases not matched to a gene; V was cut back by 5 bases and J by 5 bases. This CDR3 reads CASSLGTGETEAFF. The CDR3 DNA reads TGTGCCAGTAGTTTGGGGACAGGGGAGACTGAAGCTTTCTTT.